The rows below give T cell receptor beta chains drawn from one sample of a study of sequential checkpoint blockade in melanoma. Repertoires were generated with immunoSEQ multiplex PCR, while TCRdb's copy carries only in-frame clones and drops some. In the table there are around 10,000 clones, 24% of which are singletons. The sequences come from tumor tissue (inferred from file names), collected from a patient given nivolumab and ipilimumab in sequence. All receptors derive from a human donor with melanoma. The CDR3 runs from the conserved cysteine through the conserved F or W. D genes are given only for firm matches. Not every row has a clone size; where given, it reads once, few, many or a size class.

abundance	v_gene	d_gene	j_gene	CDR3aa	CDR3nt
NA	TRBV29-1	TRBD2	TRBJ2-7	CSVDNPSGRHEQYF	TGCAGCGTTGATAACCCTAGCGGGAGACACGAGCAGTACTTC
few	TRBV10-2	TRBD2	TRBJ2-3	CASRVTSGADTQYF	TGCGCCAGCAGGGTGACTAGCGGCGCAGATACGCAGTATTTT
few	TRBV9	NA	TRBJ1-6	CASSVARTGYNSPLHF	TGTGCCAGCAGCGTAGCTAGGACGGGCTATAATTCACCCCTCCACTTT
once	TRBV5-1	NA	TRBJ1-1	CASRVEPGLAEAFF	TGCGCCAGCAGAGTGGAGCCAGGGCTCGCTGAAGCTTTCTTT
NA	TRBV25-1	NA	TRBJ2-1	CASSTLRGFNNEQFF	TGTGCCAGCAGCACCCTGAGGGGCTTTAACAATGAGCAGTTCTTC
NA	TRBV11-1	TRBD1	TRBJ2-6	CASSRYAQGASGANVLTF	TGTGCCAGCAGTAGGTACGCACAGGGGGCCTCTGGGGCCAACGTCCTGACTTTC
NA	TRBV19	NA	TRBJ2-3	CASRERVSDTQYF	TGTGCCAGTAGAGAGCGGGTGTCAGATACGCAGTATTTT
NA	TRBV12-5	NA	TRBJ2-5	CASGLKETQYF	TGTGCTAGTGGCTTGAAAGAGACCCAGTACTTC
medium-sized	TRBV4-1	NA	TRBJ2-7	CASSQDQFSYEQYF	TGCGCCAGCAGCCAAGATCAGTTTTCCTACGAGCAGTACTTC
many	TRBV11-3	TRBD1	TRBJ2-7	CASSPGQGANEQYF	TGTGCCAGCAGCCCAGGACAGGGGGCAAACGAGCAGTACTTC
many	TRBV6-8	TRBD2	TRBJ2-7	CASRAGGLFEQYF	TGTGCCAGTCGAGCGGGAGGGCTTTTCGAGCAGTACTTC
NA	TRBV19	NA	TRBJ2-7	CASSNRDRSSYEQYF	TGTGCCAGTAGTAACCGGGACCGGAGCTCCTACGAGCAGTACTTC
NA	TRBV12-5	NA	TRBJ1-5	CASALGSNQPQHF	TGTGCTAGTGCCCTAGGCTCGAATCAGCCCCAGCATTTT
NA	TRBV19	TRBD2	TRBJ2-4	CASSLPGGKAKNIQYF	TGTGCCAGTAGTCTCCCGGGGGGGAAGGCCAAAAACATTCAGTACTTC
NA	TRBV6-8	NA	TRBJ1-2	CASRAHHARTGPNYGYTF	TGTGCCAGCAGAGCACACCACGCTCGGACGGGGCCAAACTATGGCTACACCTTC
many	TRBV7-1	TRBD2	TRBJ2-3	CASSSSGGSTDTQYF	TGTGCCAGCAGCTCTAGCGGGGGGAGCACAGATACGCAGTATTTT
NA	TRBV7-1	TRBD1	TRBJ2-5	CASSPRSTGTQETQYF	TGTGCCAGCAGCCCACGATCGACAGGGACGCAAGAGACCCAGTACTTC
NA	TRBV19	NA	TRBJ1-3	CASSLDRNPGNTIYF	TGTGCCAGTAGCCTCGACCGCAACCCAGGAAACACCATATATTTT
few	TRBV9	TRBD2	TRBJ2-2	CASSALAGGPAARAPGELFF	TGTGCCAGCAGCGCTTTAGCGGGAGGGCCGGCTGCGCGTGCCCCCGGGGAGCTGTTTTTT
many	TRBV11-3	NA	TRBJ1-5	CASSLINGENQPQHF	TGTGCCAGCAGCTTAATCAACGGGGAGAATCAGCCCCAGCATTTT
NA	TRBV30	NA	TRBJ2-1	CASKKGQFNSYNEQFF	TGTGCCTCAAAAAAAGGACAGTTCAACTCCTACAATGAGCAGTTCTTC
few	TRBV6-8	NA	TRBJ1-1	CASSYSGGVTEAFF	TGTGCCAGCAGTTACTCGGGAGGGGTCACTGAAGCTTTCTTT
NA	TRBV4-1	TRBD2	TRBJ2-5	CASSRQAGGGETQYF	TGCGCCAGCAGCCGACAAGCGGGAGGGGGTGAGACCCAGTACTTC
NA	TRBV15	NA	TRBJ1-6	CATRPGRREDSPLHF	TGTGCCACCAGGCCGGGCCGACGGGAAGATTCACCCCTCCACTTT
many	TRBV5-1	NA	TRBJ1-5	CASSLGGGEQPQHF	TGCGCCAGCAGCTTGGGGGGAGGGGAACAGCCCCAGCATTTT